The clone carrying this T cell receptor (beta chain) occurred a few times. No antigen is known for it. Looked up from germline, CDR1 is SGHRS and CDR2 is YFSETQ. This CDR3 region has 14 residues. Between the trimmed V and J ends, which lost 4 bases and 0 bases, there was a span of 10 bases. The PCR had 60 Vbeta and 13 Jbeta primers. The assay was immunoSEQ multiplex PCR, and TCRdb's table has in-frame clones only and misses some. The sample includes over 150,000 clones, about 65% of them seen just once. This entry belongs to a study of cytomegalovirus exposure and HLA in healthy donors. Study-wide results and caveats: Earlier findings revealed that most TCR beta V segments proved productive either about 90% or about 30% of the time. Analysis was performed later, and it showed HLA-associated TCR beta chains to be more clonally expanded than equally common others. Some public TCRs appeared in many individuals, while most sequences were rare.

The chain joins TRBV5-1 to TRBJ1-1, with a possible D match to TRBD1 (5 bases). The clonotype was recovered from a woman aged 30 to 39 in good health and CMV-seronegative. The sequenced sample was PBMCs. The CDR3 region is CASSMDTMNTEAFF. The CDR3 DNA sequence: TGCGCCAGCAGCATGGACACCATGAACACTGAAGCTTTCTTT.